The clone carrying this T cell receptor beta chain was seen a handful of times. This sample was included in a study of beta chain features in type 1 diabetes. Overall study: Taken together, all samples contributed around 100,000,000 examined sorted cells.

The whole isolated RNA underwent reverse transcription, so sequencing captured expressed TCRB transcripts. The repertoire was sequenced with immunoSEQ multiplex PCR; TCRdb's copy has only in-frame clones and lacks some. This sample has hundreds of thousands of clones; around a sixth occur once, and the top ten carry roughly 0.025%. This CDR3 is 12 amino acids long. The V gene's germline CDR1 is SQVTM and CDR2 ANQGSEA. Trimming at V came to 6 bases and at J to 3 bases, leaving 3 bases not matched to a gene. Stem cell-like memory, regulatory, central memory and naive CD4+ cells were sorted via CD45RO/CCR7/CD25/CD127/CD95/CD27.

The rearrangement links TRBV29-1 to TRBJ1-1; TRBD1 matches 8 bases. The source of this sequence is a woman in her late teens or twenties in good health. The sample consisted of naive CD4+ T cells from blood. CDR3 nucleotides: TGCAGCGTCACAGGGGGGGACACTGAAGCTTTCTTT. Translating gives CSVTGGDTEAFF.